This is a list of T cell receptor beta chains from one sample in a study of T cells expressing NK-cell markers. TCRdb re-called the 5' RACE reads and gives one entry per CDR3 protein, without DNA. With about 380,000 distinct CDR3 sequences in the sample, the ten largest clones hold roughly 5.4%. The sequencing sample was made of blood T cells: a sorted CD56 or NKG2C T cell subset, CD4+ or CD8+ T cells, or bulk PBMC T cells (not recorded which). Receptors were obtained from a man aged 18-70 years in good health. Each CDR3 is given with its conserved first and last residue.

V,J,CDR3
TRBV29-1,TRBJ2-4,CSVAPGLLTKNIQYF
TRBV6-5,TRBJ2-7,CASSSPRGGSYEQYF
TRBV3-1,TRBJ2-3,CASSQAGLDPDTQYF
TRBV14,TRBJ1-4,CASSGQADNEKLFF
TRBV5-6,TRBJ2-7,CASSLFTGRPPEQYF
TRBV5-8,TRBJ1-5,CASSLEHQVKPQHF
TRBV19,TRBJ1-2,CASSMGEPTDYGYTF
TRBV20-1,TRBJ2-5,CSADRTSGGETQYF
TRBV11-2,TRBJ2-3,CATAASPTSTDTQYF
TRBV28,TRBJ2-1,CASMSAGGSYNEQFF
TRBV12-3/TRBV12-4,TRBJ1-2,CATGDRGDYGYTF
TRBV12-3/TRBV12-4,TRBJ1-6,CASSKGQNNSPLHF
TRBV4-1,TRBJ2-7,CASSQDWSYEQYF
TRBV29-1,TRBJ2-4,CSVTSGTLAKNIQYF
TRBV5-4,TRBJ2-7,CASRVDSPSREQYF
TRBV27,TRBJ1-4,CASRIRGMNEKLFF
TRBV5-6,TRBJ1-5,CASSLSWGVLNQPQHF
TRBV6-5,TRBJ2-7,CASSYRVQGGYEQYF
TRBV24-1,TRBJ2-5,CATSDFRGKTQKSETQYF
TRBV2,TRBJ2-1,CASRERLAGYDNEQFF
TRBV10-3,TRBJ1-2,CAISVLSGHGYTF
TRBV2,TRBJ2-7,CASSERRGQGEGYEQYF
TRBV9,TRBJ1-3,CASSARTGGHSGNTIYF
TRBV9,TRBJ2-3,CASSVALGTAQYF
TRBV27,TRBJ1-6,CASSTTNSPLHF
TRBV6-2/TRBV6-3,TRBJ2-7,CASRPSGDSEQYF
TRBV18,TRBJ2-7,CASSLGTGDKYEQYF
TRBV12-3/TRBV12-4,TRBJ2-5,CASSSLGQVQETQYF